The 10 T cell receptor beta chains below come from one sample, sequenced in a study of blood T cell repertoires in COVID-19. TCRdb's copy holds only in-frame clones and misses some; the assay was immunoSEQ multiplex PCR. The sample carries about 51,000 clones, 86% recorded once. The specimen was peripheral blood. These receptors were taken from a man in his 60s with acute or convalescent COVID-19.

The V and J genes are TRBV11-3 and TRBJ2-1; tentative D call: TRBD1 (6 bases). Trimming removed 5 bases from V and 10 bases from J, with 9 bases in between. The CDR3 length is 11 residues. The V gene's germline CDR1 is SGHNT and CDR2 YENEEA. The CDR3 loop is CASSTTGEQFF. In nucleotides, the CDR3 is TGTGCCAGCAGCACGACAGGAGAGCAGTTCTTC.

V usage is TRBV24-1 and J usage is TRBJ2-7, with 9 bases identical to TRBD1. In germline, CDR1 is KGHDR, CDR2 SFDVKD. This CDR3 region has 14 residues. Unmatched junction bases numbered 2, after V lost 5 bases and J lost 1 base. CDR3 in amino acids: CATSGGTGSYEQYF. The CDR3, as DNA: TGTGCCACCAGTGGCGGGACAGGGTCCTACGAGCAGTACTTC.

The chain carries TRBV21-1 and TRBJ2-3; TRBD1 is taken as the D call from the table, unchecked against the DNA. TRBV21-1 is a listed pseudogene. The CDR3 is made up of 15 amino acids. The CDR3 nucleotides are TGTGCCAGGAAAACAGGGGTGGGAGACTCAGATACGCAGTATTTT. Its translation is CARKTGVGDSDTQYF.

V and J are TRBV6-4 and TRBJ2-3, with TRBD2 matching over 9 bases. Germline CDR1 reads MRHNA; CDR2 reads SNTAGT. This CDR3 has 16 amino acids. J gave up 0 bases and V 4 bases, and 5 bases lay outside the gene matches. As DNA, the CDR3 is TGTGCCAGCAGTGCCTCTAGCGGGGCTAGCACAGATACGCAGTATTTT. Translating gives CASSASSGASTDTQYF.

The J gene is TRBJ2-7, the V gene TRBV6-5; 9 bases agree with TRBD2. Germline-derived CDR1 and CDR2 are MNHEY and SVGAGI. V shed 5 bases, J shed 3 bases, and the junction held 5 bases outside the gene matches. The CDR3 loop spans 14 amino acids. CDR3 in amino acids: CASSKPSGNYEQYF. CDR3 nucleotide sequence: TGTGCCAGCAGTAAGCCTAGCGGGAACTACGAGCAGTACTTC.

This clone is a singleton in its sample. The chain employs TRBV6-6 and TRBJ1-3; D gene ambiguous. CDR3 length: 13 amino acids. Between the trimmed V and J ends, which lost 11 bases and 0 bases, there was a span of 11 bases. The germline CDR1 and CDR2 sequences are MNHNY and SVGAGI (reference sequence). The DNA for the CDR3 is TGTGCCTGCCTTGGGCTCTCTGGAAACACCATATATTTT. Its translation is CACLGLSGNTIYF.

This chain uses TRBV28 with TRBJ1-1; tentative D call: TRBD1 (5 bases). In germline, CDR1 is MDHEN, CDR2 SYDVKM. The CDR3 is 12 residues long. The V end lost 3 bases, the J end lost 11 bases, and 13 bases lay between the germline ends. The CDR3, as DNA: TGTGCCAGCAGTTTCGCGGGGCGGAGGGCTTTCTTT. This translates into CASSFAGRRAFF. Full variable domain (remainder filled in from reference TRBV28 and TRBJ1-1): DVKVTQSSRYLVKRTGEKVFLECVQDMDHENMFWYRQDPGLGLRLIYFSYDVKMKEKGDIPEGYSVSREKKERFSLILESASTNQTSMYLCASSFAGRRAFFGQGTRLTVV.

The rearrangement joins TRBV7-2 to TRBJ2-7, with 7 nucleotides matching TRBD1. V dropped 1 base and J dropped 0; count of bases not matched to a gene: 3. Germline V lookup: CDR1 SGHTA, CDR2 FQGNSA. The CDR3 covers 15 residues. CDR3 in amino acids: CASSLGGTVSYEQYF. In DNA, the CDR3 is TGTGCCAGCAGCTTAGGAGGGACAGTCTCCTACGAGCAGTACTTC.

CDR3 DNA: TGTGCCATCAGTCCCACAGGGGGTGGAAACAATCAGCCCCAGCATTTT. Translating gives CAISPTGGGNNQPQHF. J is TRBJ1-5 and V is TRBV10-3; 8 bases fit TRBD1. This CDR3 has 16 amino acids. V dropped 5 bases and J dropped 3; count of bases not matched to a gene: 9. Germline V gene sequence: CDR1 ENHRY, CDR2 SYGVKD.

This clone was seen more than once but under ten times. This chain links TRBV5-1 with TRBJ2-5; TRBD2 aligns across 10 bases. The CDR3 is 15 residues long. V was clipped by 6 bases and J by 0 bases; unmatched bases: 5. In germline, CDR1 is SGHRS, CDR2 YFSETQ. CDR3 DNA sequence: TGCGCCAGCAAGGGGACTAGCGAGTACCAAGAGACCCAGTACTTC. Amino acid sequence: CASKGTSEYQETQYF. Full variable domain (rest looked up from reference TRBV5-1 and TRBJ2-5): KAGVTQTPRYLIKTRGQQVTLSCSPISGHRSVSWYQQTPGQGLQFLFEYFSETQRNKGNFPGRFSGRQFSNSRSEMNVSTLELGDSALYLCASKGTSEYQETQYFGPGTRLLVL.